These 23 T cell receptor beta chains came from one sample sequenced in a study of human T cells and chemical hapten exposure. TCRdb used MiXCR to reprocess the RACE reads, holding one entry per CDR3 protein. The table records about 42,000 distinct CDR3 sequences, around an eighth of them present only once. Time point denoted: pre-sensitization, week 0. Treatment described: therapeutic diphenylcyclopropenone sensitization with weekly scalp DPC. The source material was whole blood, sampled in connection with sensitization to the hapten diphenylcyclopropenone (DPC). The source of these receptors is a woman in her thirties with alopecia areata. Some clones in this sample may be carry-over from other donors' samples.

This clonotype has a count of ten or more. CDR3 nucleotide sequence: TGCAGCGTTGAAGGGACGGAGGGCGATGAGCAGTTCTTC. Translated, it gives CSVEGTEGDEQFF. The chain is built from TRBV29-1 and TRBJ2-1; D is possibly TRBD2 (6 bases). V lost 1 base to trimming and J lost 8 bases, with 12 bases between them. The CDR3 totals 13 residues. Germline-derived CDR1 and CDR2 are SQVTM and ANQGSEA.

V and J are TRBV7-6 and TRBJ1-1; 8 bases fit TRBD1. CDR3 size: 13 residues. Germline CDR1 is SGHVS and CDR2 is FNYEAQ. V lost 9 bases, J lost 2 bases, and 5 bases stayed unmatched. DNA for the CDR3: TGTGCCAGTAAGCAGGGGGCCAACACTGAAGCTTTCTTT. Translating it yields CASKQGANTEAFF.

This clonotype has a count of ten or more. The chain has TRBV6-2 or TRBV6-3 and TRBJ2-7; TRBD1 aligns across 7 bases. Germline V gene sequence: CDR1 MNHEY, CDR2 SVGEGT. The ends lost 2 bases at V and 3 bases at J; junction bases unmatched: 1. This CDR3 has 13 amino acids. Here the CDR3 reads CASSYDRVYEQYF. Written as DNA, the CDR3 is TGTGCCAGCAGTTACGACAGGGTCTACGAGCAGTACTTC.

This clonotype occurred a few times. V is TRBV18 and J is TRBJ1-6; D not resolved. CDR3 length: 13 amino acids. From germline, CDR1 is KGHSH and CDR2 LQKENI. V was clipped by 3 bases and J by 8 bases, with 8 bases between them. Written as DNA, the CDR3 is TGTGCCAGCTCACCCGACCCTTATTCACCCCTCCACTTT. This codes for CASSPDPYSPLHF.

In this sample, this clonotype turned up a few times. The V gene is TRBV21-1, the J gene TRBJ2-3; the DNA was not compared with TRBD1, the D call given in the table. TRBV21-1 is marked as a pseudogene. This CDR3 is built from 15 residues. CDR3 protein: CASSRGQVGTDTQYF. CDR3 in DNA: TGTGCCAGCAGCAGAGGACAGGTCGGGACAGATACGCAGTATTTT.

This clonotype was counted only a few times. This chain joins TRBV12-3 or TRBV12-4 and TRBJ2-7; D is ambiguous. The CDR3 covers 13 residues. The ends were cut back, 3 bases at V and 2 bases at J, with 8 bases in the middle. The chain's CDR3 is CASSLNGAYEQYF. Written as DNA, the CDR3 is TGTGCCAGCAGTTTGAACGGAGCCTACGAGCAGTACTTC.

The chain recombines TRBV11-1 with TRBJ2-1, with 7 bases fitting TRBD1. Unmatched junction bases numbered 3, after V lost 5 bases and J lost 2 bases. The CDR3 totals 14 residues. Germline loops: CDR1 SGHAT, CDR2 FQDESV (reference sequence). The CDR3: CASSRQGPYNEQFF. CDR3 DNA sequence: TGTGCCAGCAGCAGACAGGGACCCTACAATGAGCAGTTCTTC.

In its sample, this clonotype was seen many times. The chain employs TRBV20-1 and TRBJ1-5; D possibly corresponds to TRBD1 (6 bases). The CDR3 extends over 13 amino acids. Germline assignment: CDR1 DFQATT and CDR2 SNEGSKA (reference sequence). Trimming pared 5 bases from V and 2 bases from J, leaving 10 bases between. For the CDR3, the DNA is TGCAGTGCTGCTGCAGGGGGCAATCAGCCCCAGCATTTT. This translates into CSAAAGGNQPQHF.

This clonotype was detected many times. V and J are TRBV12-2 and TRBJ2-3; the table's D gene call, TRBD2, was not cross checked with the DNA. TRBV12-2 has pseudogene status. CDR3 length: 17 amino acids. The CDR3 protein is CASRPGSSGSLQDTQYF. The DNA of the CDR3 is TGTGCAAGTCGCCCCGGTTCTAGCGGGAGCCTACAAGATACGCAGTATTTT.

This clonotype was seen a few times. The V call is TRBV30, the J call TRBJ2-7; D remains unclear. Germline CDR1 reads GTSNPN; CDR2 reads SVGIG (reference sequence). V was pared by 4 bases and J by 6 bases, with 19 bases between. The CDR3 spans 14 residues. The CDR3 DNA sequence: TGTGCCTGGACTCGATCCTTTTCCCTAAGCGAGCAGTACTTC. Its translation: CAWTRSFSLSEQYF.

This clonotype was seen ten or more times. This chain links TRBV3-1 with TRBJ2-7; 9 positions match TRBD1. The CDR3 is 14 amino acids. CDR1 is LGHDT, CDR2 YNNKEL, per germline (reference sequence). Losses at the gene ends were 2 bases for V and 2 bases for J; bases not matched to a gene: 1. The CDR3 spells CASSQRDRAYEQYF. The CDR3 DNA follows: TGTGCCAGCAGCCAAAGGGACAGGGCCTACGAGCAGTACTTC.

At least ten counts were recorded for this clonotype. This chain connects TRBV11-3 to TRBJ2-2; TRBD2 aligns across 8 bases. The CDR3 length is 17 residues. V dropped 4 bases and J dropped 3; count of bases not matched to a gene: 10. Germline V gives CDR1 SGHNT, CDR2 YENEEA. CDR3 protein: CASSSPFRAGDTGELFF. As DNA, the CDR3 is TGTGCCAGCAGCTCCCCGTTCCGAGCGGGGGACACCGGGGAGCTGTTTTTT.

This clonotype was observed many times. This sequence joins TRBV11-3 and TRBJ2-1; 8 bases fit TRBD2. Trimming at V came to 0 bases and at J to 9 bases, leaving 16 bases not matched to a gene. CDR3 length: 18 residues. CDR1 and CDR2 (germline): SGHNT, YENEEA. Here the CDR3 reads CASSLDGLVSGSAPEQFF. In DNA, the CDR3 is TGTGCCAGCAGCTTAGATGGGCTTGTCAGCGGGAGCGCCCCTGAGCAGTTCTTC.

This clonotype was seen repeatedly, ten times or more. J is TRBJ2-2 and V is TRBV7-9, with D uncertain. The length of the CDR3 is 14 residues. Trimming took 8 bases from V and 2 from J, leaving 12 bases between them. Germline loops: CDR1 SEHNR, CDR2 FQNEAQ (reference sequence). The CDR3 region is CASRRADNTGELFF. CDR3 nucleotide sequence: TGTGCCAGCCGCCGGGCAGACAACACCGGGGAGCTGTTTTTT. The complete variable domain, with remaining parts taken from reference TRBV7-9 and TRBJ2-2, reads DTGVSQNPRHKITKRGQNVTFRCDPISEHNRLYWYRQTLGQGPEFLTYFQNEAQLEKSRLLSDRFSAERPKGSFSTLEIQRTEQGDSAMYLCASRRADNTGELFFGEGSRLTVL.

Many counts were recorded for this clonotype. The CDR3: CASSLGSQGGEQFF. The CDR3 DNA reads TGTGCCAGCAGCTTAGGGTCGCAGGGTGGTGAGCAGTTCTTC. The rearrangement links TRBV7-6 to TRBJ2-1; possibly TRBD1 for D (5 bases). V lost 1 base to trimming and J lost 9 bases, with 13 bases between them. The CDR3 is 14 amino acids. Germline V gene sequence: CDR1 SGHVS, CDR2 FNYEAQ.

This clonotype was seen ten or more times. V is TRBV6-1 and J is TRBJ2-7, with 9 nucleotides matching TRBD2. V was clipped by 7 bases and J by 3 bases; unmatched bases: 7. Germline lookup yields CDR1 MNHNS and CDR2 SASEGT. CDR3 length: 14 residues. The CDR3 DNA is TGTGCCAGCACATTTAGCGGGAGAAGCTACGAGCAGTACTTC. Translated: CASTFSGRSYEQYF.

This clonotype was seen more than once but under ten times. V gene TRBV7-8 combines with J gene TRBJ2-5; D remains unclear. Germline V gene sequence: CDR1 SGHVS, CDR2 FQNEAQ. The CDR3 contains 15 residues. V was cut by 5 bases and J by 2 bases, with 15 bases left in between. The CDR3 spells CASSPRGAFQETQYF. In DNA, the CDR3 is TGTGCCAGCAGCCCACGCGGAGCATTTCAAGAGACCCAGTACTTC.

The rearrangement links TRBV2 to TRBJ1-2, with D unresolved. This CDR3 spans 12 amino acids. Germline lookup yields CDR1 SNHLY and CDR2 FYNNEI. Trimming cost V 4 bases and J 0 bases, with 3 bases left between them. CDR3 sequence (DNA): TGTGCCAGCAGTGTAGCTAACTATGGCTACACCTTC. Translated, it gives CASSVANYGYTF.

In this sample, this clonotype is medium-sized (0.01 to 0.1%). The chain carries TRBV7-9 and TRBJ2-7; D tentatively reads TRBD1 or TRBD2 (5 bases each). The V gene lost 5 bases and the J gene lost 0 bases, with 8 bases spanning the gap. Germline assignment: CDR1 SEHNR and CDR2 FQNEAQ (reference sequence). The CDR3 length is 13 residues. CDR3: CASSPGTSYEQYF. Written as DNA, the CDR3 is TGTGCCAGCAGCCCAGGGACCTCCTACGAGCAGTACTTC.

This clonotype was counted only a few times. The chain links TRBV29-1 to TRBJ2-7; D possibly corresponds to TRBD1 (5 bases). V was pared by 3 bases and J by 2 bases, with 11 bases between. The CDR3 is 13 residues long. Per germline, CDR1 SQVTM and CDR2 ANQGSEA. The CDR3 DNA reads TGCAGCGTTGAGCTGGACAAGACCTACGAGCAGTACTTC. Translated, it gives CSVELDKTYEQYF.

The rearrangement uses TRBV28 and TRBJ1-1; D unresolved. CDR1 MDHEN and CDR2 SYDVKM come from the germline V gene. The CDR3 length is 12 residues. V shed 6 bases and J shed 9 bases, with 14 bases lying between them. CDR3 coding DNA: TGTGCCAGCAGCCGCTGGGCCCTACAAGCTTTCTTT. Its protein is CASSRWALQAFF.

The rearrangement joins TRBV7-2 to TRBJ2-3; D unresolved. Looked up from germline, CDR1 is SGHTA and CDR2 is FQGNSA. CDR3 size: 14 residues. Trimming shortened V by 1 base and J by 10 bases, and 15 bases separated the two germline ends. The CDR3 coding sequence is TGTGCCAGCAGCTTAGACTCCCCCGCCCGATCGCAGTATTTT. The encoded protein is CASSLDSPARSQYF.

This clonotype was seen ten or more times. The chain recombines TRBV7-8 with TRBJ2-2; unclear D gene. From germline, CDR1 is SGHVS and CDR2 FQNEAQ. CDR3 length equals 16 residues. The V end lost 4 bases, the J end lost 1 base, and 13 bases lay between the germline ends. In nucleotides, the CDR3 is TGTGCCAGCAGCTCCGTGATAGCCCTGAACACCGGGGAGCTGTTTTTT. Translation gives CASSSVIALNTGELFF. Looking up the rest from reference TRBV7-8 and TRBJ2-2 gives the full variable domain: GAGVSQSPRYKVAKRGQDVALRCDPISGHVSLFWYQQALGQGPEFLTYFQNEAQLDKSGLPSDRFFAERPEGSVSTLKIQRTQQEDSAVYLCASSSVIALNTGELFFGEGSRLTVL.